This TCR beta chain derives from a study of chemoradiotherapy in HPV16-positive cancers. Findings and limits, study-wide: Non-HPV-specific T cells did not expand in tumors during treatment, whereas candidate HPV-specific clones and E7-related motifs did.

Trimming stripped 5 bases from V and 6 bases from J, with 14 bases between. CDR3 length: 13 residues. Germline V gene data show CDR1 as SGHTA and CDR2 as FQGTGA. The protocol was immunoSEQ multiplex PCR, while the TCRdb copy is restricted to in-frame clones and leaves out a portion. This sample has 2,000 to 2,500 clones, with 65% to 85% found just once. This clone has a handful of counts. Its target is not known. The receptor was derived from a human donor with HPV-associated anogenital cancer. The chain links TRBV7-3 to TRBJ2-7; tentative D call: TRBD2 (6 bases). This sample was taken from a patient who underwent chemoradiotherapy. CDR3 region: CASSPKVGGEQYF. The CDR3 DNA is TGTGCCAGCAGCCCGAAGGTGGGAGGCGAGCAGTACTTC. Combining the CDR3 with reference TRBV7-3 and TRBJ2-7 gives the whole variable domain GAGVSQTPSNKVTEKGKYVELRCDPISGHTALYWYRQSLGQGPEFLIYFQGTGAADDSGLPNDRFFAVRPEGSVSTLKIQRTERGDSAVYLCASSPKVGGEQYFGPGTRLTVT.